Listed here are 21 T cell receptor beta chains from one sample, sequenced in a study of blood T cell repertoires in COVID-19 (dated by TCRdb to between 2020 and 2021). The library came from the immunoSEQ multiplex PCR assay. TCRdb obtained this table from immuneACCESS and retained in-frame rearrangements with V and J assigned. These tables miss some clones; where compared with another copy, unresolved V genes account for less than half of the shortfall, and the remainder is unexplained. The sample data list about 140,000 clones, and around 87% of these were observed just once. About 2.5% of the sample comes from the top ten. Sequenced material: peripheral blood. The receptors originated from a middle-aged man with active COVID-19.

The chain has TRBV29-1 and TRBJ2-3, with TRBD2 as a possible D gene (6 bases). The V gene's germline CDR1 is SQVTM and CDR2 ANQGSEA. V gave up 5 bases and J gave up 0 bases, with 15 bases separating them. CDR3 size: 15 residues. The CDR3 region is CSVIRGATSTDTQYF. CDR3 coding DNA: TGCAGCGTTATCCGCGGGGCCACTAGCACAGATACGCAGTATTTT.

The chain is built from TRBV29-1 and TRBJ2-5; D uncertain. Germline CDR1 reads SQVTM; CDR2 reads ANQGSEA. This CDR3 has 15 residues. Trimming took 7 bases from V and 6 from J, leaving 24 bases between them. The CDR3, as DNA: TGCAGCGCCAGACAACCTACGCTTGATAGACAGACCCAGTACTTC. The encoded protein is CSARQPTLDRQTQYF.

J is TRBJ1-2 and V is TRBV5-6; unclear D gene. The CDR3 sequence is 16 residues long. V dropped 2 bases and J dropped 5 bases, with 19 bases sitting between them. Germline V CDR1 and CDR2: SGHDT, YYEEEE. The CDR3 DNA is TGTGCCAGCAGCTTTGACTCCGGAGGTCGTTCTTATGGCTACACCTTC. Translation gives CASSFDSGGRSYGYTF.

This sequence joins TRBV18 and TRBJ2-3; 8 bases match TRBD1. Germline loops: CDR1 KGHSH, CDR2 LQKENI. The CDR3 is 13 amino acids. Unmatched junction bases numbered 3, after V lost 6 bases and J lost 4 bases. CDR3: CASSQGAPDTQYF. The CDR3 DNA reads TGTGCCAGCTCCCAGGGGGCGCCAGATACGCAGTATTTT.

The rearrangement uses TRBV4-2 and TRBJ1-1, with D hard to call. Germline V gives CDR1 LGHNA, CDR2 YNFKEQ. The V end was cut by 1 base, the J end by 1 base, with 7 bases between. There are 14 residues in the CDR3. The CDR3 region has the DNA TGTGCCAGCAGCCAAGCGTACAGGAACACTGAAGCTTTCTTT. Amino acid sequence: CASSQAYRNTEAFF.

This chain joins TRBV3-1 (or the pseudogene TRBV3-2) and TRBJ2-7, with D maybe TRBD1 (5 bases). The germline gives CDR1 LGHDT, CDR2 YNNKEL (reference sequence). With 6 bases removed from V and 10 bases from J, the gap between germline ends came to 13 bases. CDR3 length equals 11 residues. DNA of the CDR3: TGTGCCAGCAGATTTCAGGGTCATCAGTACTTC. Its protein product is CASRFQGHQYF.

This chain links TRBV7-8 with TRBJ2-7; D ambiguous. The CDR3 contains 12 residues. CDR1 is SGHVS, CDR2 FQNEAQ, per germline. V lost 0 bases and J 5 bases, leaving 5 bases between the germline ends. Here the CDR3 reads CASSLAGHEQYF. The DNA of the CDR3 is TGTGCCAGCAGCTTAGCGGGCCACGAGCAGTACTTC.

The CDR3 spells CASSFLGRPTDTQYF. The CDR3 region has the DNA TGTGCCAGCAGCTTTCTGGGCAGGCCTACAGATACGCAGTATTTT. The J gene is TRBJ2-3, the V gene TRBV7-9; D not resolved. The V gene's germline CDR1 is SEHNR and CDR2 FQNEAQ (reference sequence). V was cut by 3 bases and J by 3 bases, with 13 bases left in between. CDR3 length equals 15 residues. Full variable domain (rest looked up from reference TRBV7-9 and TRBJ2-3): DTGVSQNPRHKITKRGQNVTFRCDPISEHNRLYWYRQTLGQGPEFLTYFQNEAQLEKSRLLSDRFSAERPKGSFSTLEIQRTEQGDSAMYLCASSFLGRPTDTQYFGPGTRLTVL.

This clone was seen only once. The J gene is TRBJ1-2, the V gene TRBV5-1; tentative D call: TRBD1 (5 bases). Trimming took 0 bases from V and 5 from J, leaving 20 bases between them. This CDR3 region has 17 residues. From germline, CDR1 is SGHRS and CDR2 YFSETQ. The CDR3 protein is CASSLDLGEGRSYGYTF. The CDR3 region has the DNA TGCGCCAGCAGCTTGGACCTAGGGGAGGGCAGATCTTATGGCTACACCTTC.

The CDR3 spells CASSVTSNTGELFF. The CDR3 region has the DNA TGTGCCAGCAGTGTGACAAGTAACACCGGGGAGCTGTTTTTT. The J gene is TRBJ2-2, the V gene TRBV6-2 or TRBV6-3; D is unclear. CDR3 size: 14 residues. Trimming stripped 5 bases from V and 2 bases from J, with 9 bases between. The germline gives CDR1 MNHEY, CDR2 SVGEGT.

The rearrangement uses TRBV9 and TRBJ2-1; D ambiguous. The CDR3 consists of 13 residues. Looked up from germline, CDR1 is SGDLS and CDR2 is YYNGEE. With 0 bases removed from V and 7 bases from J, the gap between germline ends came to 8 bases. The chain's CDR3 is CASSVGSGNEQFF. CDR3 nucleotides: TGTGCCAGCAGCGTAGGGTCCGGGAATGAGCAGTTCTTC.

The gene calls are TRBV19 and TRBJ2-2, with TRBD2 identical over 8 bases. The V gene's germline CDR1 is LNHDA and CDR2 SQIVND (reference sequence). Losses at the gene ends were 8 bases for V and 2 bases for J; bases not matched to a gene: 7. The CDR3 length is 15 residues. The CDR3 loop reads CASRTGTRNTGELFF. CDR3 DNA sequence: TGTGCCAGTCGAACCGGGACTAGAAACACCGGGGAGCTGTTTTTT.

J is TRBJ1-2 and V is TRBV5-6; D gene uncertain. Germline assignment: CDR1 SGHDT and CDR2 YYEEEE. The CDR3 runs to 13 residues. The germline V and J ends were trimmed by 5 bases and 1 base, with 9 bases remaining between them. CDR3 coding DNA: TGTGCCAGCAGGGCGGGTGGTAACTATGGCTACACCTTC. It translates to CASRAGGNYGYTF. The full variable domain, in which reference TRBV5-6 and TRBJ1-2 provide the parts outside the CDR3, is DAGVTQSPTHLIKTRGQQVTLRCSPKSGHDTVSWYQQALGQGPQFIFQYYEEEERQRGNFPDRFSGHQFPNYSSELNVNALLLGDSALYLCASRAGGNYGYTFGSGTRLTVV.

This clone was seen only once. The V gene is TRBV9, the J gene TRBJ2-1, with D uncertain. Germline V CDR1 and CDR2: SGDLS, YYNGEE. This CDR3 comprises 15 residues. The germline V and J ends were trimmed by 0 bases and 0 bases, with 7 bases remaining between them. The CDR3 spells CASSVGRSSYNEQFF. CDR3 DNA: TGTGCCAGCAGCGTAGGTAGAAGCTCCTACAATGAGCAGTTCTTC.

Written as DNA, the CDR3 is TGCGCCAGCAGCTACCCTACTAGCGGGGGGACCAATTACGAGCAGTACTTC. It translates to CASSYPTSGGTNYEQYF. The rearrangement joins TRBV5-1 to TRBJ2-7; TRBD2 agrees at 12 bases. The CDR3 is 17 residues long. V lost 3 bases, J lost 4 bases, and 11 bases stayed unmatched. Germline V gene data show CDR1 as SGHRS and CDR2 as YFSETQ. The variable domain in full, completed from reference TRBV5-1 and TRBJ2-7, reads KAGVTQTPRYLIKTRGQQVTLSCSPISGHRSVSWYQQTPGQGLQFLFEYFSETQRNKGNFPGRFSGRQFSNSRSEMNVSTLELGDSALYLCASSYPTSGGTNYEQYFGPGTRLTVT.

The chain couples TRBV3-1 (or the pseudogene TRBV3-2) to TRBJ2-3, with 8 bases aligning to TRBD2. The CDR3 is made up of 15 amino acids. V lost 0 bases and J lost 6; bases outside the gene matches: 5. Germline lookup yields CDR1 LGHDT and CDR2 YNNKEL (reference sequence). CDR3 sequence (DNA): TGTGCCAGCAGCCAAGATAAGGTAGCGGGGGATACGCAGTATTTT. Protein sequence: CASSQDKVAGDTQYF.

This chain links TRBV2 with TRBJ2-2, with TRBD2 as a possible D gene (7 bases). Trimming left V 3 bases short and J 1 base short, with 12 bases between. CDR1 and CDR2 from the germline V gene are SNHLY and FYNNEI. The CDR3 sequence is 16 residues long. DNA of the CDR3: TGTGCCAGCAGTGAGCGGGGGCCCGAGAACACCGGGGAGCTGTTTTTT. Amino acid sequence: CASSERGPENTGELFF.

The chain employs TRBV3-1 (or the pseudogene TRBV3-2) and TRBJ2-5; 7 nucleotides align to TRBD1. The CDR3 spans 17 residues. Germline CDR1 and CDR2: LGHDT and YNNKEL (reference sequence). V trimming: 4 bases; J trimming: 2 bases; junction bases outside the gene matches: 13. The CDR3 region is CASSLITSGQDQETQYF. The CDR3 DNA reads TGTGCCAGCAGCCTGATAACCTCCGGACAGGATCAAGAGACCCAGTACTTC.

CDR3 protein: CASSKGQGALQQPQHF. CDR3 nucleotides: TGTGCCAGTAGCAAAGGACAGGGGGCGCTTCAACAGCCCCAGCATTTT. This chain links TRBV19 with TRBJ1-5; 11 bases line up with TRBD1. The V gene end was trimmed by 6 bases and the J gene end by 7 bases; junction bases not matched to a gene: 11. Germline V gives CDR1 LNHDA, CDR2 SQIVND (reference sequence). The CDR3 has 16 residues.

V gene TRBV6-5 combines with J gene TRBJ2-2; D is uncertain. This CDR3 spans 12 amino acids. Trimming stripped 8 bases from V and 1 base from J, with 5 bases between. Germline V gives CDR1 MNHEY, CDR2 SVGAGI. CDR3 nucleotides: TGTGCCAGCTTGAGGAACACCGGGGAGCTGTTTTTT. Translating gives CASLRNTGELFF.

The chain has TRBV18 and TRBJ1-3, with D tentatively TRBD1 (6 bases). Between the trimmed V and J ends, which lost 5 bases and 3 bases, there was a span of 11 bases. CDR1 is KGHSH, CDR2 LQKENI, per germline. The CDR3 covers 14 residues. CDR3 nucleotides: TGTGCCAGCTCATCTCAGGGGAATGGAAACACCATATATTTT. It encodes CASSSQGNGNTIYF.